Each of the 19 T cell receptor beta chains below was sequenced from the same sample in a study of blood T cell repertoires in COVID-19. This table comes from immunoSEQ multiplex PCR, and its TCRdb copy is limited to in-frame clones, with some not included. The table includes 70,000 to 80,000 clones, 65% to 90% detected once. Sequenced input: peripheral blood. These receptors were obtained from an older man with acute or convalescent COVID-19.

This clone was seen a few times. This chain joins TRBV28 and TRBJ1-6, with D unresolved. This CDR3 spans 13 amino acids. Looked up from germline, CDR1 is MDHEN and CDR2 is SYDVKM. Trimming left V 3 bases short and J 5 bases short, with 5 bases between. The CDR3 protein is CASSFNDNSPLHF. The CDR3, as DNA: TGTGCCAGCAGTTTTAATGATAATTCACCCCTCCACTTT.

The gene calls are TRBV27 and TRBJ2-6; 9 bases are shared with TRBD1. V shed 7 bases, J shed 0 bases, and the junction held 4 bases outside the gene matches. This CDR3 is built from 16 residues. CDR1 is MNHEY and CDR2 is SMNVEV in the germline V gene (reference sequence). The CDR3 protein is CASTRTGASGANVLTF. Written as DNA, the CDR3 is TGTGCCAGCACCCGGACAGGGGCCTCTGGGGCCAACGTCCTGACTTTC.

The V gene is TRBV3-1 (or the pseudogene TRBV3-2), the J gene TRBJ1-6; D not resolved. The ends were cut back, 1 base at V and 8 bases at J, with 12 bases in the middle. This CDR3 has 15 residues. Looked up from germline, CDR1 is LGHDT and CDR2 is YNNKEL (reference sequence). The CDR3 bases are TGTGCCAGCAGCCAAGCAGGTGGGCGCCATTCACCCCTCCACTTT. Its translation is CASSQAGGRHSPLHF.

The CDR3: CAGPRTGKGETQYF. The CDR3 DNA reads TGTGCCGGCCCTCGGACAGGGAAAGGAGAGACCCAGTACTTC. The J gene is TRBJ2-5, the V gene TRBV3-1 (or the pseudogene TRBV3-2); the match to TRBD1 covers 8 bases. The CDR3 consists of 14 residues. CDR1 is LGHDT and CDR2 is YNNKEL in the germline V gene (reference sequence). Trimming cost V 11 bases and J 4 bases; bases outside gene matches: 12.

The genes are TRBV23-1 and TRBJ1-4; D unclear. TRBV23-1 is reported as an ORF; its role is uncertain. V lost 0 bases and J lost 2, with 7 bases in between. The CDR3 sequence is 15 residues long. The CDR3, as DNA: TGCGCCAGCAGTCAATCCGAAGAGACTAATGAAAAACTGTTTTTT. Its protein product is CASSQSEETNEKLFF.

The rearrangement joins TRBV5-1 to TRBJ2-7, with unresolved D. The germline CDR1 and CDR2 sequences are SGHRS and YFSETQ. The CDR3 runs to 14 residues. V was cut by 0 bases and J by 1 base, with 8 bases left in between. The CDR3 here is CASSLDGLSYEQYF. CDR3 in DNA: TGCGCCAGCAGCTTGGACGGTTTATCCTACGAGCAGTACTTC. Variable domain in full (rest from reference TRBV5-1 and TRBJ2-7): KAGVTQTPRYLIKTRGQQVTLSCSPISGHRSVSWYQQTPGQGLQFLFEYFSETQRNKGNFPGRFSGRQFSNSRSEMNVSTLELGDSALYLCASSLDGLSYEQYFGPGTRLTVT.

This rearrangement joins TRBV10-3 to TRBJ2-2; 10 bases line up with TRBD2. In germline, CDR1 is ENHRY, CDR2 SYGVKD. The J segment lost 7 bases and the V segment lost 4 bases, leaving 9 bases of the junction unmatched. The CDR3 is 16 residues long. CDR3: CAISGGPSGGVGELFF. The DNA of the CDR3 is TGTGCCATCAGTGGCGGTCCTAGCGGGGGTGTCGGGGAGCTGTTTTTT.

This chain connects TRBV7-3 to TRBJ1-2; possibly TRBD1 for D (6 bases). CDR3 size: 15 residues. Trimming took 5 bases from V and 6 from J, leaving 19 bases between them. Germline V gene sequence: CDR1 SGHTA, CDR2 FQGTGA. CDR3 amino acids: CASSQGRSGVDGYTF. CDR3 coding DNA: TGTGCCAGCAGCCAGGGGCGGTCAGGGGTAGATGGCTACACCTTC.

The J gene is TRBJ2-3, the V gene TRBV4-3; D is perhaps TRBD1 (6 bases). Germline V gene sequence: CDR1 LGHNA, CDR2 YSLEER. Deletions cut 4 bases from V and 2 bases from J, with 19 bases between. The CDR3 extends over 17 amino acids. CDR3 coding DNA: TGCGCCAGCAGCCCCTTAACCGGGACACACGACACAGATACGCAGTATTTT. The encoded protein is CASSPLTGTHDTDTQYF.

The V gene is TRBV4-2, the J gene TRBJ1-3; maybe TRBD1 (6 bases). Looked up from germline, CDR1 is LGHNA and CDR2 is YNFKEQ. Trimming shortened V by 2 bases and J by 10 bases, and 21 bases separated the two germline ends. This CDR3 is built from 16 residues. The CDR3 spells CASSQSRGTGEGTIYF. DNA of the CDR3: TGTGCCAGCAGCCAAAGTAGGGGGACCGGGGAGGGGACCATATATTTT.

This chain joins TRBV5-4 and TRBJ2-1; 8 positions match TRBD2. V was clipped by 0 bases and J by 0 bases; unmatched bases: 5. CDR1 and CDR2 from the germline V gene are SGHNT and YYREEE (reference sequence). The CDR3 length is 17 residues. CDR3: CASSLVPGGVSYNEQFF. The DNA of the CDR3 is TGTGCCAGCAGCTTGGTACCCGGGGGGGTCTCCTACAATGAGCAGTTCTTC.

J is TRBJ1-3 and V is TRBV9, with a tentative D call TRBD1 (5 bases). Germline values: CDR1 SGDLS, CDR2 YYNGEE. The CDR3 length is 14 residues. The V end lost 2 bases, the J end lost 4 bases, and 10 bases lay between the germline ends. CDR3 sequence reads: CASSVQGEGNTIYF. The DNA of the CDR3 is TGTGCCAGCAGCGTTCAGGGTGAGGGAAACACCATATATTTT.

The V call is TRBV19, the J call TRBJ1-5, with a weak D call TRBD1 (6 bases). V gave up 2 bases and J gave up 5 bases, with 19 bases separating them. Germline CDR1 reads LNHDA; CDR2 reads SQIVND (reference sequence). The CDR3 is made up of 17 amino acids. CDR3 in amino acids: CASSIMFSGEGYQPQHF. CDR3 DNA sequence: TGTGCCAGTAGTATAATGTTTTCAGGGGAAGGATATCAGCCCCAGCATTTT.

This chain links TRBV29-1 with TRBJ2-7, with 7 nucleotides matching TRBD1. J was trimmed by 5 bases and V by 3 bases; bases with no gene match: 7. This CDR3 comprises 13 residues. In germline, CDR1 is SQVTM, CDR2 ANQGSEA. CDR3 sequence (DNA): TGCAGCGTTGACGAGACAGGGAGAGACGAGCAGTACTTC. Translation: CSVDETGRDEQYF.

V and J are TRBV7-6 and TRBJ2-7; D possibly corresponds to TRBD2 (6 bases). The CDR3 contains 16 residues. Germline CDR1 is SGHVS and CDR2 is FNYEAQ. Trimming left V 0 bases short and J 4 bases short, with 16 bases between. CDR3 loop: CASSLALDPGGYEQYF. As DNA, the CDR3 is TGTGCCAGCAGCTTAGCCCTAGACCCCGGAGGGTACGAGCAGTACTTC.

The rearrangement links TRBV12-3 or TRBV12-4 to TRBJ2-7; 8 bases are shared with TRBD1. The V and J ends lost 8 bases and 6 bases, in that order; junction bases with no gene match: 6. The CDR3 consists of 12 residues. CDR3 amino acids: CASHRTGSEQYF. The CDR3, as DNA: TGTGCCAGCCATAGGACAGGGAGCGAGCAGTACTTC.

The V gene is TRBV5-1, the J gene TRBJ2-1; D is perhaps TRBD1 (6 bases). The CDR3 totals 16 residues. V lost 3 bases to trimming and J lost 3 bases, with 16 bases between them. Germline-derived CDR1 and CDR2 are SGHRS and YFSETQ. CDR3 sequence: CASSWGAGAFYNEQFF. The CDR3 DNA is TGCGCCAGCAGCTGGGGCGCAGGGGCCTTCTACAATGAGCAGTTCTTC.

This rearrangement joins TRBV28 to TRBJ2-1, with D possibly matching TRBD2 (5 bases). Germline V gene sequence: CDR1 MDHEN, CDR2 SYDVKM. V lost 8 bases, J lost 7 bases, and 18 bases lay in between. This CDR3 is built from 14 residues. The CDR3 protein is CASRGLSSVNEQFF. Written as DNA, the CDR3 is TGTGCCAGCCGAGGACTCTCGTCGGTGAATGAGCAGTTCTTC.

The chain links TRBV2 to TRBJ1-4, with 7 nucleotides matching TRBD1. This CDR3 is 14 amino acids long. Germline V CDR1 and CDR2: SNHLY, FYNNEI. The V and J ends lost 6 bases and 8 bases, in that order; junction bases with no gene match: 9. The CDR3 loop is CASRETGAREKLFF. The DNA for the CDR3 is TGTGCCAGCAGGGAAACAGGGGCGCGAGAAAAACTGTTTTTT.